This paragraph reports one T cell receptor beta chain. Its target antigen remains unknown. No much larger clone is present one base from it, and per-base qualities are unavailable. The library was made by PCR. DNA from cultured CD4+ T cells underwent TCR sequencing with the Oncomine TCR Beta short-read assay at the Johns Hopkins FTIC core. The QIAamp micro DNA kit was used to extract genomic DNA from the cultured CD4+ T cells. Oncomine TCR Beta libraries from cultured CD4+ T cells were pooled with unique dual indexes and sequenced on an Illumina iSeq 100. Per the authors' processing: Non-productive sequences were removed, and CDR3s not starting with C, not ending with F or W, or shorter than 7 amino acids were discarded. The MANAFEST web application identified antigen-specific clonotypes by comparing peptide-stimulated wells against reference wells and other culture wells. An FDR below 0.05, an odds ratio above 5, and a productive frequency above 0.1% in at least two of three replicate wells were required for clones to be considered positive. A clonotype counted as cross-reactive if it showed significant expansion both in the SARS-CoV-2 spike wells and in at least one common cold coronavirus spike condition. Similarity between CDR3 sequences was evaluated in R version 3.6.1 using Levenshtein distances (stringdist) and unrooted phylogenetic trees (ape). Using fastp at Q25 and MiXCR, TCRdb reprocessed the public reads and kept productive beta chains. Every entry covers one CDR3 protein and lists the most common genes and DNA from its rows. The V and J calls and clone size are TCRdb's, not the authors'. A total of 8,500 to 13,000 distinct CDR3 sequences appear in this sample, 64% of them only once. Roughly 35% of the sample comes from the top ten.

This record belongs to a study of vaccination and CD4 T cells after COVID-19 (dated by TCRdb to between 2021 and 2022). Regarding the complete study: Convalescent patients had a positive SARS-CoV-2 result on nasal swab PCR, and of these patients, several had mild disease and one had severe disease. The convalescent cohort comprised six males and four females, including two Hispanic individuals, seven Caucasians, two Asians and one multiracial person. The time from the second vaccine dose to post-vaccine blood sampling had a median of roughly 70 days and ranged from about 14 to 250 days. Participants received two doses of either the Pfizer-BioNTech BNT162b2 vaccine (n=8) or the Moderna mRNA-1273 vaccine (n=2). Overlapping spike peptide pools from SARS-CoV-2 and from the common cold coronaviruses HCoV-NL63, HCoV-OC43 and HCoV-229E were used as culture stimuli. In 10 COVID-19 convalescent patients and a few infection-naive healthy vaccine recipients, researchers compared the spike-specific CD4+ TCR repertoire from before mRNA vaccination with the repertoire from after. Post-COVID blood samples from convalescent patients were collected a median of roughly 100 days after diagnosis, with a range of roughly 35 to 180 days. In control cultures, a CEFX viral epitope pool was used as positive control, an HIV-1 Nef peptide pool was used as negative control, or no peptide was added. Results and caveats for the whole study, not just this receptor: An increase in the median number of SARS-CoV-2-reactive clonotypes from around 20 after infection to 35 to 40 after vaccination was observed, but the change was not found to be significant. In convalescent patients, a median roughly 87% of post-vaccine SARS-CoV-2-reactive clones were detected only after vaccination, suggesting vaccine-specific priming. In convalescent patients, nearly all vaccine-specific clones (304 of 307) were found to be mono-reactive for SARS-CoV-2 spike rather than cross-reactive with common cold coronaviruses. Only a relatively small number of convalescent patients were included in the study, and early timepoints following natural infection were not analyzed.

The treatment or condition label, read with the paper, signifies: roughly 11-day PBMC culture with coronavirus spike peptide pools or control peptides (ViraFEST assay). To expand antigen-specific T cells with peptide pools and then pick out the expanded clonotypes through TCR sequencing, the study relied on the ViraFEST assay. Positive SARS-CoV-2 PCR tests in the convalescent patients dated from March to December 2020, before Alpha, Beta and Delta variants emerged in the United States. PBMCs were cultured at about 2 million per well in IMDM supplemented with approximately 5% human AB serum and around 10 IU/ml IL-2, with approximately 9.2 ug/ml peptide pools added. On days 3 and 7, half of the culture medium was replaced with fresh IL-2-containing medium. After about 10 days of culture, CD4+ T cells were isolated by negative selection using the EasySep CD4+ T cell isolation kit. PBMCs were separated from whole blood using Ficoll-Paque Plus gradient centrifugation and then either used fresh or cryopreserved at -140C. Each culture condition was generally run in triplicate wells.

According to the germline V gene (reference sequence), CDR1 reads SEHNR and CDR2 reads FQNEAQ. The CDR3 has 13 amino acids, counting the end cysteine and phenylalanine. The CDR3 DNA has 39 bases and is translated from base 1. V is clipped by 0 bases and J by 5 bases, and the sequence between their germline boundaries is 7 bases long. Sample: CD4+ T cells from blood, cultured in vitro. The sequence derives from a human donor who had recovered from COVID-19. Recombination linked TRBV7-9 to TRBJ2-5, with no reliable assignment of the D segment. The CDR3 region: CASSLAGRETQYF. The sequenced DNA: TGTGCCAGCAGCTTAGCTGGGCGGGAGACCCAGTACTTC.